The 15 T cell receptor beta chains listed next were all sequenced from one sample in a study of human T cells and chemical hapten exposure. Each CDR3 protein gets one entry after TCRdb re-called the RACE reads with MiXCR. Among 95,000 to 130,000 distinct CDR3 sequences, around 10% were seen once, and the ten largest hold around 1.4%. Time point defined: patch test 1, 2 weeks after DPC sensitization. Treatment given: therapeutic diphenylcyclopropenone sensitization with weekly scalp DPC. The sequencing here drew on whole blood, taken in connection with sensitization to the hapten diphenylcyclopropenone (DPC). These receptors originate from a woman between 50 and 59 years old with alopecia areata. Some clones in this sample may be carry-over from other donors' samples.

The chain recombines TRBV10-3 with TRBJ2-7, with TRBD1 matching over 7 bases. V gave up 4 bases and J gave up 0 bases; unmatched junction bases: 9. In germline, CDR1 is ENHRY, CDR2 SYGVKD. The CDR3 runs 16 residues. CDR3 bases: TGTGCCATCAGTGTTTCCGGGACAGCGAGCTCCTACGAGCAGTACTTC. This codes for CAISVSGTASSYEQYF.

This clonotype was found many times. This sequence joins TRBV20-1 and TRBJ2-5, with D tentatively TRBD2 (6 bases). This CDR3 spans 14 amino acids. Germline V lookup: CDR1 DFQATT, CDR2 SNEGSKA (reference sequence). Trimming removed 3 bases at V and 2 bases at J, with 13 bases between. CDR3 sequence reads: CSASSLEGQETQYF. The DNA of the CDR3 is TGCAGTGCTAGCTCTTTGGAGGGACAAGAGACCCAGTACTTC.

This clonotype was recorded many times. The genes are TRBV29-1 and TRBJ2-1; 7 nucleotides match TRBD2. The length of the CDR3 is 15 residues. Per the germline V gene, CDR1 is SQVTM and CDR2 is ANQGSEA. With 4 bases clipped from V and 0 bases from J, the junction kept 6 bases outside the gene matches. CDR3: CSVAGLDNSYNEQFF. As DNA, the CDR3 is TGCAGCGTTGCCGGACTAGACAACTCCTACAATGAGCAGTTCTTC.

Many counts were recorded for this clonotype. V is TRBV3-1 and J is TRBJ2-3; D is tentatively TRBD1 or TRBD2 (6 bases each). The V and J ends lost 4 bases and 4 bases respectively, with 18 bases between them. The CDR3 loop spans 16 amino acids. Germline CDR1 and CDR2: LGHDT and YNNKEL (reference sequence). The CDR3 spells CASSLLSGGTSDTQYF. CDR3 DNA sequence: TGTGCCAGCAGCCTTTTATCTGGCGGGACATCAGATACGCAGTATTTT.

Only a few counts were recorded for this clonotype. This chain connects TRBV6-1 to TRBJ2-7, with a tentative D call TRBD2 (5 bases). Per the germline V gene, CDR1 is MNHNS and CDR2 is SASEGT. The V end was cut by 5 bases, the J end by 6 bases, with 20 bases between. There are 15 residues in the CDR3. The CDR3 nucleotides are TGTGCCAGCAGTATAAGCGGCCCCCTTTTAGGCGAGCAGTACTTC. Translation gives CASSISGPLLGEQYF.

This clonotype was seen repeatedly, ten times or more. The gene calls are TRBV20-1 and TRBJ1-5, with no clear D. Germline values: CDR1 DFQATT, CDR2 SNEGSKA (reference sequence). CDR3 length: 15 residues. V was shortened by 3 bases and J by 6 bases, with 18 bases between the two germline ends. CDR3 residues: CSASAPRTEGQPQHF. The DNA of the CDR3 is TGCAGTGCTAGTGCTCCGAGGACTGAGGGTCAGCCCCAGCATTTT.

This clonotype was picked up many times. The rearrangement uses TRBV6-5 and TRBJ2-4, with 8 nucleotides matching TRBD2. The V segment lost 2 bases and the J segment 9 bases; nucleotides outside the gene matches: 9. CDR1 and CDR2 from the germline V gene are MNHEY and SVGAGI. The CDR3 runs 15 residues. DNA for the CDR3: TGTGCCAGCAGTTACCGACGGCGGGGGGTGGCCATTCAGTACTTC. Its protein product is CASSYRRRGVAIQYF.

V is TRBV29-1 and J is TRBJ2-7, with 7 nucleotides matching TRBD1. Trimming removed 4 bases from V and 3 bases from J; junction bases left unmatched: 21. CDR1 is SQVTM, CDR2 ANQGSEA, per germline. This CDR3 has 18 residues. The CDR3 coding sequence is TGCAGCGTTGGAATAATAAACCCGAGGGGGCGAGGGAGCTACGAGCAGTACTTC. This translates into CSVGIINPRGRGSYEQYF.

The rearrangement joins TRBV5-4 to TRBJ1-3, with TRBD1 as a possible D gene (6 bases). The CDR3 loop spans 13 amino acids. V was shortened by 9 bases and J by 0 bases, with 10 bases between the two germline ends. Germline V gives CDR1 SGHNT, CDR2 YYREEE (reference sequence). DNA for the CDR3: TGTGCCATCAGGGGCGGCTCTGGAAACACCATATATTTT. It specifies CAIRGGSGNTIYF.

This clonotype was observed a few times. In DNA, the CDR3 is TGTGCCAGCAGCTCCAACGGCTTCTCTGGGGCCAACGTCCTGACTTTC. Protein: CASSSNGFSGANVLTF. The chain carries TRBV5-4 and TRBJ2-6; D ambiguous. CDR3 length equals 16 residues. Trimming cost V 3 bases and J 0 bases, with 10 bases left between them. The germline CDR1 and CDR2 sequences are SGHNT and YYREEE (reference sequence).

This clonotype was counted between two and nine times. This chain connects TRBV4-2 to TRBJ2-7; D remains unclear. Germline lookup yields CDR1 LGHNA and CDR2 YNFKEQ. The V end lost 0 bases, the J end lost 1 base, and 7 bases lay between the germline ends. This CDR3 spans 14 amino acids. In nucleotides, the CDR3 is TGTGCCAGCAGCCAAGAGGCCTCTTCCTACGAGCAGTACTTC. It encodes CASSQEASSYEQYF.

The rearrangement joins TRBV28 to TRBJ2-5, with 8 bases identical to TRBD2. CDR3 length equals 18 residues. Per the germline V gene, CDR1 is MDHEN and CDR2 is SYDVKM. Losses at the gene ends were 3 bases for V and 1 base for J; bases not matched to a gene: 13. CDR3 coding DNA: TGTGCCAGCAGTTTTCTCGGTTGGACTAGCCTTGGCCAAGAGACCCAGTACTTC. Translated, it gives CASSFLGWTSLGQETQYF.

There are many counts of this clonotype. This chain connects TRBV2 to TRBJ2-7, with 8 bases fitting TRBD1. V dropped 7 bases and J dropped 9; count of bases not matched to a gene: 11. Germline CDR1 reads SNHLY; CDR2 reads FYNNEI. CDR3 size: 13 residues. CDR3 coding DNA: TGTGCCAGCAACCTAGGACAGGGAGCTACGCAGTACTTC. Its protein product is CASNLGQGATQYF.

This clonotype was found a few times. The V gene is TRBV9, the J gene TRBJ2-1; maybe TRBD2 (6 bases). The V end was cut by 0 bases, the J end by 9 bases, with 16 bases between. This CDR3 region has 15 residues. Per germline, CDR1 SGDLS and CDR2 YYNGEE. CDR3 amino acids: CASSVELARIGEQFF. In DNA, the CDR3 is TGTGCCAGCAGCGTAGAACTAGCAAGGATTGGTGAGCAGTTCTTC.

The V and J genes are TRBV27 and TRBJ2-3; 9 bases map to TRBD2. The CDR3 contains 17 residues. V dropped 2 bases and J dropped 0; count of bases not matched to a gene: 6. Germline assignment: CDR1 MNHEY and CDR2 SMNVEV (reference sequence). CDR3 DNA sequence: TGTGCCAGCAGTTTAGATGGGCTAGCGGGGAGCACAGATACGCAGTATTTT. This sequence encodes CASSLDGLAGSTDTQYF.